A single count supports the clone carrying this TCR beta chain. Its antigen is unidentified. Authors' analysis steps: Junction-only immunoSEQ data arrived without quality scores, meaning filtering differed. TCRdb keeps only in-frame clones here, not all; method: immunoSEQ multiplex PCR. The DNA was the basis for D and trimming; V, J and clone size are from that table. Of around 2,000,000 clones in the sample, about 92% were seen once. The sample belongs to a study of shared clonotypes between healthy human individuals. It was CD45RO-negative cells, positively selected for CCR7, that made up naive CD8 cells, with terminally differentiated effector memory CD45RA+ cells excluded. Study-level points and caveats: Estimated richness was generally greater in naive than memory subsets.

This CDR3 region has 14 residues. Germline V CDR1 and CDR2: MNHEY, SVGAGI. V dropped 2 bases and J dropped 2; count of bases not matched to a gene: 2. The sequencing sample was made of naive CD8+ T cells from PBMCs. The receptor's source is a man younger than 35 in good health. Some clones in this sample may be carry-over from other donors' samples. This chain uses TRBV6-5 with TRBJ2-7, with 8 nucleotides matching TRBD1. The CDR3 sequence: CASSYEQGAYEQYF. The CDR3 DNA reads as TGTGCCAGCAGTTACGAACAGGGGGCCTACGAGCAGTACTTC.